The clone carrying this T cell receptor (beta chain) was detected ten times or more. Its cognate antigen is unknown. The data originate from a study of HIV-infected children after antiretroviral therapy interruption. Regarding the study as a whole: Naive CD4+ Gini coefficient rose by interruption end, suggesting clonal expansion. After treatment interruption started, naive CD4+ CDR3 overlap across time points dropped.

RNA-based 3' RACE libraries used unique molecular identifiers. TCRdb reprocessed the 3' RACE reads with MiXCR, giving one entry per CDR3 protein. The sample lists more than 85,000 distinct CDR3 sequences, 5.5% to 8.5% occurring once. The treatment denotes: PENTA 11 planned treatment interruption arm or continuous ART arm. Germline-derived CDR1 and CDR2 are SQVTM and ANQGSEA. The CDR3 is made up of 11 amino acids. V was cut by 6 bases and J by 4 bases, with 10 bases left in between. Sequencing used CD45RA+ CD4+ T cells from PBMCs, pooled from several time points, obtained from a donor given antiretroviral therapy, either interrupted or continuous. As to subset: naive CD4+ CD45RA+ CD45RO- T cells. This TCR came from a pool of human donors with HIV. This rearrangement joins TRBV29-1 to TRBJ2-7, with D uncertain. CDR3 in DNA: TGCAGCGTAGACACAGAGTACGAGCAGTACTTC. This sequence encodes CSVDTEYEQYF.